What follows are 10 T cell receptor beta chains derived from one specimen sequenced in a study of T cell repertoires in cytomegalovirus infection. TCRdb independently ran MiXCR on the reads; one entry per CDR3 protein. The profile covers approximately 600,000 distinct CDR3 sequences, with around two fifths appearing a single time and roughly 50% taken by the ten largest. The antigens for these receptors are not known. This sample comprised cultured PBMCs, obtained from culture after CMV antigen stimulation. Source of these receptors: a human donor in good health (CMV status not recorded). Some clones in this sample may be carry-over from other donors' samples.

The rearrangement joins TRBV7-4 to TRBJ1-6; D remains ambiguous. The CDR3 is made up of 18 amino acids. Germline V gene sequence: CDR1 SGHVT, CDR2 SQSDAQ. The V gene lost 5 bases and the J gene lost 0 bases, with 17 bases spanning the gap. DNA for the CDR3: TGTGCCAGCAGCGCCCCGGAGGAGGAGAGCTCCTATAATTCACCCCTCCACTTT. Translating it yields CASSAPEEESSYNSPLHF.

This clonotype was recorded a few times. The chain joins TRBV11-2 to TRBJ2-7; 9 nucleotides match TRBD1. The ends lost 5 bases at V and 2 bases at J; junction bases unmatched: 7. The germline V gene encodes CDR1 SGHAT and CDR2 FQNNGV. The CDR3 length is 15 residues. DNA of the CDR3: TGTGCCAGCAGCCTCCGGACAGGGGCAACCTACGAGCAGTACTTC. Protein product: CASSLRTGATYEQYF.

This clonotype was counted at least ten times. V and J are TRBV7-2 and TRBJ1-3; D not resolved. CDR1 is SGHTA, CDR2 FQGNSA, per germline. V was shortened by 1 base and J by 0 bases, with 10 bases between the two germline ends. The CDR3 is 16 residues long. CDR3 sequence reads: CASSLVAWSSGNTIYF. CDR3 nucleotide sequence: TGTGCCAGCAGCTTAGTCGCGTGGAGCTCTGGAAACACCATATATTTT.

This chain connects TRBV2 to TRBJ1-5, with D maybe TRBD1 (5 bases). CDR1 and CDR2 from the germline V gene are SNHLY and FYNNEI. The CDR3 sequence is 17 residues long. V was cut by 6 bases and J by 2 bases, with 20 bases left in between. The CDR3 loop is CASSGLGGKRGNQPQHF. CDR3 DNA: TGTGCCAGCAGCGGTCTTGGGGGTAAGCGAGGCAATCAGCCCCAGCATTTT.

In DNA form, the CDR3 reads TGTGCCAGTAGTATTCTCGCAGGGGGCAGGGACATTCAGTACTTC. It codes for CASSILAGGRDIQYF. The chain couples TRBV19 to TRBJ2-4, with 8 bases identical to TRBD1. Trimming cost V 3 bases and J 8 bases; bases outside gene matches: 9. The CDR3 has 15 amino acids. CDR1 is LNHDA, CDR2 SQIVND, per germline (reference sequence). The variable domain in full, with the rest retrieved from reference TRBV19 and TRBJ2-4, is DGGITQSPKYLFRKEGQNVTLSCEQNLNHDAMYWYRQDPGQGLRLIYYSQIVNDFQKGDIAEGYSVSREKKESFPLTVTSAQKNPTAFYLCASSILAGGRDIQYFGAGTRLSVL.

The rearrangement uses TRBV7-2 and TRBJ2-2; D may be TRBD2 (7 bases). The CDR3 is made up of 14 amino acids. Germline V gene sequence: CDR1 SGHTA, CDR2 FQGNSA. The V gene lost 3 bases and the J gene lost 10 bases, with 15 bases spanning the gap. The CDR3 sequence: CASSLGGGSVELFF. The CDR3 DNA is TGTGCCAGCAGCTTGGGAGGGGGGTCCGTGGAGCTGTTTTTT.

This clonotype was counted between two and nine times. The chain couples TRBV7-9 to TRBJ2-1; D uncertain. V was cut by 5 bases and J by 5 bases, with 13 bases left in between. This CDR3 has 14 residues. The germline CDR1 and CDR2 sequences are SEHNR and FQNEAQ (reference sequence). The CDR3 sequence is CASSPRDLNNEQFF. In DNA, the CDR3 is TGTGCCAGCAGCCCTAGGGATTTAAACAATGAGCAGTTCTTC.

The chain is built from TRBV20-1 and TRBJ1-2; D remains unclear. The CDR3 has 12 residues. CDR1 and CDR2 (germline): DFQATT, SNEGSKA (reference sequence). V lost 6 bases and J lost 2, with 10 bases in between. This CDR3 is CSAPRRNYGYTF. DNA for the CDR3: TGCAGTGCCCCGAGGAGAAACTATGGCTACACCTTC.

This clonotype appeared a few times. The gene calls are TRBV7-7 and TRBJ2-5; the match to TRBD1 covers 8 bases. CDR1 is SSHAT and CDR2 is FNYEAQ in the germline V gene (reference sequence). V lost 4 bases and J lost 3; bases outside the gene matches: 7. This CDR3 has 15 residues. CDR3 region: CASSSHRGKEETQYF. CDR3 DNA: TGTGCCAGCAGCTCCCACAGGGGGAAGGAAGAGACCCAGTACTTC. The full variable domain, with the rest looked up from reference TRBV7-7 and TRBJ2-5, is GAGVSQSPRYKVTKRGQDVTLRCDPISSHATLYWYQQALGQGPEFLTYFNYEAQPDKSGLPSDRFSAERPEGSISTLTIQRTEQRDSAMYRCASSSHRGKEETQYFGPGTRLLVL.

This chain connects TRBV6-1 to TRBJ1-3, with D tentatively TRBD1 (5 bases). From germline, CDR1 is MNHNS and CDR2 SASEGT. V dropped 6 bases and J dropped 8 bases, with 23 bases sitting between them. CDR3 length equals 16 residues. The chain's CDR3 is CASRTYLGRYGDTIYF. The CDR3 DNA reads as TGTGCCAGCAGAACATACCTGGGACGATATGGGGACACCATATATTTT.